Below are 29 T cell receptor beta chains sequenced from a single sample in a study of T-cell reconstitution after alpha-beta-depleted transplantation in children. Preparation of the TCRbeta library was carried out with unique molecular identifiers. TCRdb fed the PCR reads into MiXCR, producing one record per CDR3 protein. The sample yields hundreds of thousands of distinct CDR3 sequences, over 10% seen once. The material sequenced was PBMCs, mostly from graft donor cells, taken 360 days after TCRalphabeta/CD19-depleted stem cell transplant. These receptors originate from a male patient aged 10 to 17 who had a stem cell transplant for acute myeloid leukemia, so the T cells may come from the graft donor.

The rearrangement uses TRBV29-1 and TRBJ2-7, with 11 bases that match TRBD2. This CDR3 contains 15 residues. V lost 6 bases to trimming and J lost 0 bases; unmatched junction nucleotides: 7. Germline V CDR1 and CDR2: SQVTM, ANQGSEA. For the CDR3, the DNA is TGCAGCGTCCGACTAGCGGGGCGGGTCTCCTACGAGCAGTACTTC. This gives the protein CSVRLAGRVSYEQYF.

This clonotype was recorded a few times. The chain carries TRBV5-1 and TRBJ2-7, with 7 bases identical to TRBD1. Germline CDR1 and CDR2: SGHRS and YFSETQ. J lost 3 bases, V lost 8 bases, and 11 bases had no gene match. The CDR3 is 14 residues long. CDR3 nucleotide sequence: TGCGCCAGTCATTCCGGGACAGTTCACTACGAGCAGTACTTC. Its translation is CASHSGTVHYEQYF.

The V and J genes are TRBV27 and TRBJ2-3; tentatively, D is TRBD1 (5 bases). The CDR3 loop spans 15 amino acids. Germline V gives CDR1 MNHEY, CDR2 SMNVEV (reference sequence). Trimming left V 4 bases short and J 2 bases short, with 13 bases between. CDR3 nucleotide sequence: TGTGCCAGCAGTTACCTCCGACAGACCACAGATACGCAGTATTTT. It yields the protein CASSYLRQTTDTQYF.

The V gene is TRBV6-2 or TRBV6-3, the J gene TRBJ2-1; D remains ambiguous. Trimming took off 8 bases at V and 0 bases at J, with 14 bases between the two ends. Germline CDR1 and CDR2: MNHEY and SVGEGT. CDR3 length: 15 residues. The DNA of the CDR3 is TGTGCCAGCTCGCAAGGGATAAACTCCTACAATGAGCAGTTCTTC. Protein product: CASSQGINSYNEQFF.

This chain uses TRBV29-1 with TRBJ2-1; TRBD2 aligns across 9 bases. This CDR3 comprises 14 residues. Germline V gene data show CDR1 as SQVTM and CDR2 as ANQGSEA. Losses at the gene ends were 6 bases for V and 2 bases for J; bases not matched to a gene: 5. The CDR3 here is CSVASGNTYNEQFF. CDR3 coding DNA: TGCAGCGTGGCTAGCGGGAACACCTACAATGAGCAGTTCTTC.

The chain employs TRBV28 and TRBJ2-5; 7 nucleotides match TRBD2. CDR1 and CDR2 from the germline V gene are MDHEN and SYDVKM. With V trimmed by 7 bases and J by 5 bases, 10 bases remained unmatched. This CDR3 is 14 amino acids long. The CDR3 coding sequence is TGTGCCAGCAAGGAGCGGGATATAGGGGAGACCCAGTACTTC. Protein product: CASKERDIGETQYF.

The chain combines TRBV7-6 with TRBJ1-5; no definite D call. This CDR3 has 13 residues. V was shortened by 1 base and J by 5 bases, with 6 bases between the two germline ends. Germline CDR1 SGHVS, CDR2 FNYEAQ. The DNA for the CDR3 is TGTGCCAGCAGCTTAGTTTTTGATCAGCCCCAGCATTTT. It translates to CASSLVFDQPQHF.

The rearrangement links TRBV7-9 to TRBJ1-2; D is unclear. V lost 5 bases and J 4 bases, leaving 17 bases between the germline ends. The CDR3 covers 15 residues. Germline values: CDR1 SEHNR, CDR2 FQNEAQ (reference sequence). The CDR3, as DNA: TGTGCCAGCAGCCCCATTCCAGCAGGCCGCTATGGCTACACCTTC. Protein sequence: CASSPIPAGRYGYTF.

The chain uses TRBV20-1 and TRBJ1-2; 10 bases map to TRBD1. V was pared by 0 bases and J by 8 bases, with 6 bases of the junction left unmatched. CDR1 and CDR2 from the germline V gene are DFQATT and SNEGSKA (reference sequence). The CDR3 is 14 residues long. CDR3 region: CSARETGGAGGYTF. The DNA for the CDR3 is TGCAGTGCTAGAGAGACAGGGGGCGCGGGGGGCTACACCTTC.

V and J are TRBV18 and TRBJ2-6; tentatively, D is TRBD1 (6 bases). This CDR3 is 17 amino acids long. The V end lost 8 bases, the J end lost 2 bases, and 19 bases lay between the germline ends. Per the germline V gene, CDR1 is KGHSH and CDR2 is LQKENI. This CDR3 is CASVPGEFRAGANVLTF. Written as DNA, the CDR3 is TGTGCCAGCGTACCAGGGGAATTCAGGGCTGGGGCCAACGTCCTGACTTTC. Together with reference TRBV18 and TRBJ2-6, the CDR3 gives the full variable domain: NAGVMQNPRHLVRRRGQEARLRCSPMKGHSHVYWYRQLPEEGLKFMVYLQKENIIDESGMPKERFSAEFPKEGPSILRIQQVVRGDSAAYFCASVPGEFRAGANVLTFGAGSRLTVL.

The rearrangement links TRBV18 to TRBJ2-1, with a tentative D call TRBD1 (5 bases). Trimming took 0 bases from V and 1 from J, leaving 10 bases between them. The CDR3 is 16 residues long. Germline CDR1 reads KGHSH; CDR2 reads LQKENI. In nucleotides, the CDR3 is TGTGCCAGCTCACCACCAAGGGGTCGTTCCTACAATGAGCAGTTCTTC. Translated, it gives CASSPPRGRSYNEQFF.

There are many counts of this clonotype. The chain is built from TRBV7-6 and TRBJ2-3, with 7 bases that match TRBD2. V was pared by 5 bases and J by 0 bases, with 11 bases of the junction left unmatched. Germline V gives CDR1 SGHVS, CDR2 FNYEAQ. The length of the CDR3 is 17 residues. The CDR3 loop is CASSPYSGLFSTDTQYF. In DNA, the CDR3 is TGTGCCAGCAGCCCATACTCGGGACTATTCAGCACAGATACGCAGTATTTT.

CDR3 loop: CASLFSGRIADTQYF. DNA for the CDR3: TGTGCCAGCCTATTTAGCGGGAGGATTGCAGATACGCAGTATTTT. The rearrangement links TRBV28 to TRBJ2-3; 10 bases are shared with TRBD2. V was pared by 8 bases and J by 4 bases, with 9 bases of the junction left unmatched. This CDR3 is built from 15 residues. The germline gives CDR1 MDHEN, CDR2 SYDVKM. Full variable domain (missing parts from reference TRBV28 and TRBJ2-3): DVKVTQSSRYLVKRTGEKVFLECVQDMDHENMFWYRQDPGLGLRLIYFSYDVKMKEKGDIPEGYSVSREKKERFSLILESASTNQTSMYLCASLFSGRIADTQYFGPGTRLTVL.

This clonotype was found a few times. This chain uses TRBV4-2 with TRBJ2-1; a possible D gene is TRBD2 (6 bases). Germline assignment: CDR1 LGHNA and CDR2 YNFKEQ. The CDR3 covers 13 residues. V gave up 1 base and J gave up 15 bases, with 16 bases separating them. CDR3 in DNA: TGTGCCAGCAGCCAAGTTACCGGGAGTGGTTGGTTCTTC. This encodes CASSQVTGSGWFF.

As DNA, the CDR3 is TGCAGTGCTACCCGACTAGCGGGACTTCAAGAGACCCAGTACTTC. Translation gives CSATRLAGLQETQYF. The V gene is TRBV20-1, the J gene TRBJ2-5, with 11 nucleotides matching TRBD2. The CDR3 is 15 amino acids. Germline CDR1 reads DFQATT; CDR2 reads SNEGSKA (reference sequence). Trimming cost V 4 bases and J 2 bases; bases outside gene matches: 6.

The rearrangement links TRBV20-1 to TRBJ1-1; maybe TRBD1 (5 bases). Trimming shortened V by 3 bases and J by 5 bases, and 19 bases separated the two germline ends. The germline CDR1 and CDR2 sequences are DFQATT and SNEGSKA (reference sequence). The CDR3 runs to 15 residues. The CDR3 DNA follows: TGCAGTGCTAGCCGACAGTCCTTGATTCGGACTGAAGCTTTCTTT. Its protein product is CSASRQSLIRTEAFF.

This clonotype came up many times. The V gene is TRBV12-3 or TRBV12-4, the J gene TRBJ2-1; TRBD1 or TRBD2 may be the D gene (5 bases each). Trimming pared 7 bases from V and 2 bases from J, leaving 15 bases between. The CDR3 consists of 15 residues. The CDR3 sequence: CASTIGTIPYNEQFF. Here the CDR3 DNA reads TGTGCCAGCACCATCGGGACCATCCCCTACAATGAGCAGTTCTTC.

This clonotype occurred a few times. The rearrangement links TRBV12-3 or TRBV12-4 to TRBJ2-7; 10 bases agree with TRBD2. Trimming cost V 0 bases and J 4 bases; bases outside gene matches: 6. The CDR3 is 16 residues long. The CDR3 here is CASSLAIAGGSYEQYF. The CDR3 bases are TGTGCCAGCAGTTTAGCTATAGCGGGAGGTTCTTACGAGCAGTACTTC.

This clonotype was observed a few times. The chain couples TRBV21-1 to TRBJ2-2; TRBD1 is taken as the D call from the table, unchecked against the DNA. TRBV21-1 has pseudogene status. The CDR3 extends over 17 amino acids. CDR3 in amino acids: CASSKRRGGRSTGELFF. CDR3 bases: TGTGCCAGCAGCAAAAGACGGGGGGGTCGATCCACCGGGGAGCTGTTTTTT.

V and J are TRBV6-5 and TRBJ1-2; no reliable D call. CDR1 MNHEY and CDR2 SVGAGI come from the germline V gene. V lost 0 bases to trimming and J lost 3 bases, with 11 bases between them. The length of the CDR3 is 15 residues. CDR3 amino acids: CASSYSPWVDYGYTF. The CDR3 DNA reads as TGTGCCAGCAGTTACTCTCCCTGGGTGGACTATGGCTACACCTTC.

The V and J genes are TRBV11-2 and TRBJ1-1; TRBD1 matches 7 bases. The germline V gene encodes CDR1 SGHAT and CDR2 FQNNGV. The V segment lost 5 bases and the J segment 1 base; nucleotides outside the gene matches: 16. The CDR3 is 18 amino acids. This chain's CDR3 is CASSPYRGRVETNTEAFF. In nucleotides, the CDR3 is TGTGCCAGCAGCCCGTACAGGGGAAGGGTAGAGACGAACACTGAAGCTTTCTTT.

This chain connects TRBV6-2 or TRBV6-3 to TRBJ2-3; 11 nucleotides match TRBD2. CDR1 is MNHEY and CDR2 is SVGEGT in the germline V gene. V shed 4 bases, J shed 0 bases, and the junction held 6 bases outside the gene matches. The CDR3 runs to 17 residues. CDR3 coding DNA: TGTGCCAGCAGTTTCCTAGCGGGAGGCATAAGCACAGATACGCAGTATTTT. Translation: CASSFLAGGISTDTQYF.

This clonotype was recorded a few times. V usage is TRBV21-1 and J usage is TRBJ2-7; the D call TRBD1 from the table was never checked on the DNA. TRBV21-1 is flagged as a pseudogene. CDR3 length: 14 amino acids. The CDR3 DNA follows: TGTGCCAGCAGCGTCGGACAGGGGGGTCACGAGCAGTACTTC. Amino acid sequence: CASSVGQGGHEQYF.

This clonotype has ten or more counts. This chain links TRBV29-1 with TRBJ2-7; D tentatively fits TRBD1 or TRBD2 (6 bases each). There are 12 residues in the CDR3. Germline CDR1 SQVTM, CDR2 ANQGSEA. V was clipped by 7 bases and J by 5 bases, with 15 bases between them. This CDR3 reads CSARTRGDEQYF. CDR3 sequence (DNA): TGCAGCGCCCGGACGAGGGGGGACGAGCAGTACTTC.

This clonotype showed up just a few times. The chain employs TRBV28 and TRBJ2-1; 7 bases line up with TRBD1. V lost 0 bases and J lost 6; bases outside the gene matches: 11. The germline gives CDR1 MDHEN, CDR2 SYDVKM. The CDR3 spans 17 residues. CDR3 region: CASSLWEGRGISNEQFF. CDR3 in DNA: TGTGCCAGCAGTTTATGGGAAGGCAGGGGGATCTCCAATGAGCAGTTCTTC.

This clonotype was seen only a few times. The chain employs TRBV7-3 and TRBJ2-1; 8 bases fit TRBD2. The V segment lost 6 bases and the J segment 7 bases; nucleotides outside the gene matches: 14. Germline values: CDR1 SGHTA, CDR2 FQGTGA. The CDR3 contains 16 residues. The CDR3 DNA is TGTGCCAGCAGTCCAACGGAGCGGGAGAGACGGAATGAGCAGTTCTTC. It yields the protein CASSPTERERRNEQFF.

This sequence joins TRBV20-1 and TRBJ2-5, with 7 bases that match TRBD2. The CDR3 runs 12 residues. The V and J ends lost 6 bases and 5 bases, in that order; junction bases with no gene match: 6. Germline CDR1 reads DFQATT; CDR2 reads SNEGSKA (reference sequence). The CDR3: CSAQRGWETQYF. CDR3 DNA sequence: TGCAGTGCGCAGCGGGGCTGGGAGACCCAGTACTTC.

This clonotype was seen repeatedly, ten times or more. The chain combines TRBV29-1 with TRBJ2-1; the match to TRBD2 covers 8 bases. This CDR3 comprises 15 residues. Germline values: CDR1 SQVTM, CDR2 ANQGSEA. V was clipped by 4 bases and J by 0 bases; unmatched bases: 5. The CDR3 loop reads CSVGPLAGSYNEQFF. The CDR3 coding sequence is TGCAGCGTTGGGCCTCTAGCGGGCTCCTACAATGAGCAGTTCTTC.

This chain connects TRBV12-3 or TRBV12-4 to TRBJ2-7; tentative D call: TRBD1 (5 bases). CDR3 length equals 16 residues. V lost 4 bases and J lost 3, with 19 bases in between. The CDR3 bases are TGTGCCAGCAGTTCCTCGTCGAAGGGGTTGCGCTACGAGCAGTACTTC. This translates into CASSSSSKGLRYEQYF.